What follows is one T cell receptor (beta chain) and its context. The antigen it binds to is not known. The input lacks base qualities; no much larger clone sits a single base away. The sample belongs to a study of cytomegalovirus exposure and HLA in healthy donors (TCRdb year 2017). Notes on the research overall: An earlier analysis of several hundred of the donors reported about 260 Gb of sequence data and 95 million to 120 million unique TCR beta sequences obtained from around 190 million T cells. The later analysis used no new phenotypic data to find candidate immune exposures, relying instead on TCR beta sequences and their occurrence across donors. Every repertoire in the discovery cohort had been generated on one and the same sequencing platform. The study used immunosequencing to profile the T cell repertoires of several hundred subjects and linked those repertoires to cytomegalovirus serostatus. Among roughly 400 genotyped donors of the cohort, an average of about 240,000 unique TCR beta nucleotide sequences was sequenced per donor, of which roughly 18% were non-productive. In addition to the first cohort of 500 to 850 subjects, a separate validation cohort of 130 or so different subjects was used. Of the approximately 400 genotyped donors, about 80% fell in the genetic ancestry cluster associated with self-reported Caucasian donors. Both class I and class II loci were covered by HLA typing, at four-digit resolution. An early release that covered more than 550 HLA-typed donors contained approximately 300 gigabases of sequencing data and 70 million to 100 million unique TCR sequences. Donor age, sex, ethnicity and CMV serostatus were compiled together with the repertoire data. An earlier analysis of about 600 of the donors used high-throughput TCR beta sequencing to judge whether each TCR beta V gene segment behaved as functional or pseudogenic. The study was designed to test whether signatures of past pathogen exposure could be identified by cataloging public T cell receptors. The study combined high-throughput TCR immunosequencing, statistical association of individual TCRs with disease status, and machine learning to predict cytomegalovirus infection status. Genome-wide SNP genotypes for about 65% of the 666 donors were used in a later genetic analysis, which treated that subset as a discovery cohort. Several DR-DQ haplotypes were handled as single units for association and clustering because linkage in the cohort was strong. The number of donors typed differed by locus, with roughly 629-640 for A, B, C, DRB1 and DQB1, over 500 for DQA1, some 570 for DPA1, and approximately 470 for DPB1. A later analysis re-analyzed previously published TCR beta repertoires from 600 to 850 donors and added high-resolution HLA genotyping to study TCR occurrence patterns.

Broad study findings and their caveats: Compared with the approximately 720-donor mean, donors in an Asian-associated ancestry cluster had fewer N-insertions in productive TCRs, according to a later genetic analysis. The study gave a list of about 150 TCR beta chains associated with cytomegalovirus. The 87-base-pair reads could not distinguish some IMGT-functional V segments, including TRBV6-2 and TRBV6-3, so those segments were excluded. The authors suggested that the approach could potentially be extended to other disease states and immunological phenotypes. In a later analysis, several top co-occurrence clusters were reported to appear linked to parvovirus B19, influenza, CMV and Epstein-Barr virus. HLA typing was unavailable for some donors at each locus, so association tests used only the typed subset. A further reported finding was that TCR beta sequences accurately predicted the HLA-A and HLA-B alleles for most subjects in the first cohort. Linkage disequilibrium might explain the correlated functional status among segregating V segments, but an unknown experimental factor could not be ruled out. Across donors, most TCR sequences were observed very rarely, whereas some public TCRs were present in many individuals. Three of the identified cytomegalovirus-associated TCR beta chains were confirmed in vitro to be specific for cytomegalovirus antigens. V-gene and J-gene trimming of TCR beta chains was associated with a missense DCLRE1C variant in a later genetic analysis, and the association was replicated in an independent cohort. This cohort had only TCR beta chains sequenced, and the lack of alpha or paired-chain data limited which features could be detected. Because counts were too low, about 18 rarely observed V segments, including chromosome 9 orphons, were excluded from the earlier analysis of around 640 of the donors. In a later analysis, HLA-associated TCR beta chains showed more clonal expansion and lower generation probabilities than non-associated chains that were equally common. In both the original and validation cohorts, the classifier was reported to diagnose cytomegalovirus status with high specificity and sensitivity. When HLA alleles, especially DR and DQ, strongly co-occurred, attributing TCR associations to individual alleles was difficult. A later analysis associated about 18,000 TCR beta sequences with specific HLA alleles at a false discovery rate of 0.05. Sequencing depth was assumed to be roughly uniform across donors in the presence/absence analyses, though that assumption may not hold. In an earlier analysis of around 600 of the donors, most TCR beta V segments were observed in productive rearrangements about 87% or about 30% of the time, broadly matching IMGT annotations. For the cohort, immune exposure information was limited to CMV serostatus. Most CMV-associated TCR beta chains appeared to be HLA-restricted in a later analysis, and the HLA associations seemed to be driven largely by CMV exposure. The sequencing pipeline was judged likely to have produced a cluster of highly shared sequence variants as a technical artifact. According to a later analysis, TCR association rates differed among HLA loci, with DRB1 alleles showing the most associated TCRs and HLA-C alleles showing the fewest.

The library was generated by the immunoSEQ multiplex PCR assay. For the multiplex PCR, a mixture combining 60 forward primers for TCR Vbeta segments and 13 reverse primers for TCR Jbeta segments was used. The CDR3 region of rearranged TCR beta genes was amplified from genomic DNA by a multiplex PCR assay. The Illumina HiSeq System was used to sequence the amplified TCR beta libraries as 87-base-pair reads. From the authors' description of their analysis: A later analysis counted tens of millions of unique TCR beta chains across the 666 repertoires, and some 11 million of these chains were shared by at least two donors. A nearest-neighbor algorithm error-corrected the raw reads and collapsed the reads into unique sequences, merging closely related sequences to remove PCR and sequencing errors. Alignment of CDR3 sequences to IMGT reference sequences was used to assign V, D and J gene segments. For a sequence to be retained, a match of at least six nucleotides to both a V gene segment and a J gene segment was required. A rearrangement was called productive if the CDR3 had no stop codons and remained in frame with V and J, and every other rearrangement was called non-productive. CDR3 was defined by IMGT convention, running from the second conserved V-encoded cysteine to the conserved J-encoded phenylalanine. Sequences without an unambiguous match to a single V gene segment were excluded from the earlier analysis of approximately 600 of the donors. In an earlier analysis of approximately 610 of the donors, V segments were called functional above 56.7% productive rearrangements and were called segregating when the between-donor standard deviation exceeded 5%. To diagnose cytomegalovirus status from the catalog of TCR beta chain sequences, a statistical classification framework was built. A later analysis assigned V and J genes by comparing TCR nucleotide sequences with IMGT/GENE-DB human TR gene sequences. The TCRdist pipeline was used in a later analysis to assign CDR3 sequences and most-parsimonious VDJ recombination scenarios. In a later analysis, every TCR beta chain was defined by the combination of its CDR3 amino acid sequence and its V-gene family, and reads without a unique V-gene family were dropped. To address suspected cross-contamination and a sequencing artifact, a later analysis removed 592 highly shared, low-generation-probability nucleotide sequences. In a later analysis, a clonal expansion index was calculated for each public chain from normalized within-repertoire ranks of inferred template counts. In a later analysis, generation probabilities were computed with a VDJ recombination model fitted to out-of-frame rearrangements, and the resulting probabilities were checked against IGoR. In a later analysis, TCR-TCR, TCR-HLA and TCR-CMV co-occurrence was scored with hypergeometric tests, and a repertoire-size bias correction was applied to TCR pairs. A later analysis estimated false discovery rates by permuting HLA or CMV assignments 20 times. In a later analysis, co-occurring TCRs were grouped with DBSCAN, and TCRdist sequence similarity was added when clustering was performed within HLA-allele-positive subsets. Co-occurrence clustering excluded repertoires with fewer than 30,000 or more than 120,000 public chains, plus five with anomalous nucleotide sharing. TCRdb mirrors the immuneACCESS table, restricted to in-frame sequences. Some clones are absent from its copies; in checked studies, under half trace to an unresolved V gene, and the reason for the others is unknown. The V and J calls and clone size are taken from that table; D and trimming were inferred from the DNA. This sample lists roughly 100,000 clones; roughly two thirds were detected once. The top ten clonotypes cover roughly 3% of the sample.

Sequences SGHRS (CDR1) and YFSETQ (CDR2) are obtained from the germline V gene. Measured from the cysteine to the phenylalanine, the CDR3 is 14 residues long. The sequence is cut down to CDR3 DNA, 42 bases in frame from base 1. Trimming accounts for 0 bases at V and 7 bases at J, while the number of junction bases matched to no gene is 6. The cohort was made up of 666 healthy bone marrow donors. At the time of sampling, all cohort members were nominally healthy, though unrecorded immune exposures were likely present. The donor was CMV seronegative and was included in the group of several hundred seronegative cohort members. A peripheral blood sample was collected from each donor, and TCR beta sequencing was performed on peripheral blood mononuclear cells. The Qiagen DNeasy Blood Extraction Kit was used to extract genomic DNA from the blood cell samples.

The sample consisted of PBMCs. Recombination joined TRBV5-1 with TRBJ2-7; 8 nucleotides in the junction match TRBD1. This TCR came from a female donor in good health and CMV-seronegative. The CDR3 protein sequence reads: CASSLGTGLQEQYF. DNA sequence: TGCGCCAGCAGCTTGGGGACAGGGTTGCAGGAGCAGTACTTC.